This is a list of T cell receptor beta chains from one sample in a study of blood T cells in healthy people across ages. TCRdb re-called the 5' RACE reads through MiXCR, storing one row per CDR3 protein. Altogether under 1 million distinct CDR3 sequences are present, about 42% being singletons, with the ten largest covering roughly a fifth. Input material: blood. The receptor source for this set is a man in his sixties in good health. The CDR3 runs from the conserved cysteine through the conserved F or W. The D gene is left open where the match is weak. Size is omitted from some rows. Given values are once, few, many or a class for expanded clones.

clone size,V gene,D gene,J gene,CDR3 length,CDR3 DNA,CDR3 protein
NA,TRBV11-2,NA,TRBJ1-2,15,TGTGCCAGCACCCCAGGGTTCCCACTTAACTATGGCTACACCTTC,CASTPGFPLNYGYTF
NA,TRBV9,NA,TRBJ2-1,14,TGTGCCAGCAGCGAGGACTCAGTGTGGAATGAGCAGTTCTTC,CASSEDSVWNEQFF
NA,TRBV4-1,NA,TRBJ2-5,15,TGCGCCAGCAGCCTCCAGGGGAATAACCAAGAGACCCAGTACTTC,CASSLQGNNQETQYF
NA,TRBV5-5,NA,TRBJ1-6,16,TGTGCCAGCAGCTTGGAAGGGAGCACCTCTAATTCACCCCTCCACTTT,CASSLEGSTSNSPLHF
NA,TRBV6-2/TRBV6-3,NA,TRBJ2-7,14,TGTGCCAGCACTGATTGGGGGCGCGACTACGAGCAGTACTTC,CASTDWGRDYEQYF
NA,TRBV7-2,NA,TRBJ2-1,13,TGTGCCAGCAGCTTAAGCGGGTTCAGTGAGCAGTTCTTC,CASSLSGFSEQFF
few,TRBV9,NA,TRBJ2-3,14,TGTGCCAGCAGCGATGACGGAGGCACAGATACGCAGTATTTT,CASSDDGGTDTQYF
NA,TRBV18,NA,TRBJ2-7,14,TGTGCCAGCTCACCAGAGAGCGTATCCTACGAGCAGTACTTC,CASSPESVSYEQYF
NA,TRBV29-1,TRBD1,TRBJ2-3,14,TGCAGCGTTTTACCGGGACAGATCACAGATACGCAGTATTTT,CSVLPGQITDTQYF
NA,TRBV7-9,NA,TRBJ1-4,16,TGTGCCATTCAGACCCGGAAGGGTCCGAGGGTTGAAAAACTGTTTTTT,CAIQTRKGPRVEKLFF
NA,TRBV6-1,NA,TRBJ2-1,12,TGTGCCAGCAGTGACTTTATCGATGAGCAGTTCTTC,CASSDFIDEQFF
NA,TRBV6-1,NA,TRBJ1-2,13,TGTGCCAGCAGTGAGGGGGGAGATGGCGGCTACACCTTC,CASSEGGDGGYTF
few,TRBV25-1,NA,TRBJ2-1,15,TGTGCCAGCAGTGAATTGACGAGCTCCTACAATGAGCAGTTCTTC,CASSELTSSYNEQFF
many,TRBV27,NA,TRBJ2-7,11,TGTGCCAGCAGGGCAGGGTACGAGCAGTACTTC,CASRAGYEQYF
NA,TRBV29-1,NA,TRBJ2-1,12,TGCAGCGTAAGGGCCACTTACAATGAGCAGTTCTTC,CSVRATYNEQFF
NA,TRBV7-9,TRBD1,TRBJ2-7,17,TGTGCCAGCAGCTTAGTACCCGGGACAGGGGTCCCCTACGAGCAGTACTTC,CASSLVPGTGVPYEQYF
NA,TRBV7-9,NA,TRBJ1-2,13,TGTGCCAGCAGCCCCGAAGAGGTAGAAGGCTACACCTTC,CASSPEEVEGYTF
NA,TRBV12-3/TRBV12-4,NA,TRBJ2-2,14,TGTGTCAGCAGTTTTGGCAGGAACACCGGGGAGCTGTTTTTT,CVSSFGRNTGELFF
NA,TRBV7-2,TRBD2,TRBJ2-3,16,TGTGCCAGCAGCTCCGGCCGGACTAGGGATGCAGATACGCAGTATTTT,CASSSGRTRDADTQYF
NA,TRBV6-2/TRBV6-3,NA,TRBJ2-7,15,TGTGCCAGCAGTTTGGATTCTCCTTCTTTTTGCGAGCAGTACTTC,CASSLDSPSFCEQYF
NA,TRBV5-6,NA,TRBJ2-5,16,TGTGCCAGCAGCTTGGCCGTTACAGTCTCTCAAGAGACCCAGTACTTC,CASSLAVTVSQETQYF
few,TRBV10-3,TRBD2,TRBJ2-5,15,TGTGCCATCAGTGAGCCGGGACTAGCGGGTGAGACCCAGTACTTC,CAISEPGLAGETQYF
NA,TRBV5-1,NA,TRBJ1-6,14,TGCGCCAGCAGCTTGGACAACGGGAATTCACCCCTCCACTTT,CASSLDNGNSPLHF
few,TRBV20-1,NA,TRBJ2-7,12,TGCAGTGCTAGAGATGCCGGCAACGAGCAGTACTTC,CSARDAGNEQYF
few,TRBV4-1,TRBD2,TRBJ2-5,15,TGCGCCAGCAGCCAAGAGCCGGGACTAAGCTTGGCCCAGTACTTC,CASSQEPGLSLAQYF
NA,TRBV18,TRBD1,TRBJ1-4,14,TGTGCCGGCTCGGAGGGACAGGTGAATAAGAAACTGTTTTTT,CAGSEGQVNKKLFF
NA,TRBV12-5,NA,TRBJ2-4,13,TGTGCTAGGGAAAACCGGGACACAAACATTCAGTACTTC,CARENRDTNIQYF
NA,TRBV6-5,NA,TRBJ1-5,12,TGTGCCAGCAGTCGACCGAATCAGCCCCAGCATTTT,CASSRPNQPQHF